This TCR beta chain is from a study of regulatory T cells in long-lasting Graves disease. Arm-PCR of CDR3 regions and iRepertoire HTBI primers were used to build TCR beta libraries. From the multiplex PCR reads, TCRdb called clonotypes with MiXCR, one entry per CDR3 protein. Seen here are approximately 470,000 distinct CDR3 sequences, about a fifth observed once, and the top ten hold approximately 8%. Worth noting for this clonotype: The antigen remains undetermined.

Points from the study as a whole: Owing to a sample size that was small, accuracy may have been reduced. Persistent Graves' disease cases displayed lower TCR diversity than newly diagnosed ones. Under persistent disease, TRBV28, TRBJ1-2 and TRBJ2-5 were used preferentially.

The germline V gene encodes CDR1 DFQATT and CDR2 SNEGSKA (reference sequence). This CDR3 contains 13 residues. Trimming at V came to 3 bases and at J to 3 bases, leaving 1 base not matched to a gene. Time point defined: persistent/refractory GD, antithyroid drugs over 5 years with positive TRAb. Isolated PBMC RNA provided the starting material for the TCR library. An endocrinology department in Xi'an, China, supplied the patients. The starting material was peripheral blood mononuclear cells (PBMCs), obtained when the disease was refractory, from a patient treated with antithyroid drugs. This sequence originates from a female donor with Graves disease. The chain employs TRBV20-1 and TRBJ1-5; 8 bases fit TRBD1. This CDR3 reads CSARGQVNQPQHF. CDR3 DNA: TGCAGTGCTAGGGGACAGGTCAATCAGCCCCAGCATTTT.